Below, 6 T cell receptor beta chains from the same sample are listed, as sequenced in a study of Ad26.COV2.S vaccination and SARS-CoV-2 variants. The method was immunoSEQ multiplex PCR; TCRdb's version includes in-frame clones alone and lacks a portion of them. The top ten hold about 3.5% of the sample, which has about 420,000 clones, around 89% seen once. As for treatment: approximately 18 received Ad26.COV2.S at low or high dose, single or two shots; roughly 5 received placebo; per-sample allocation not given. Samples were taken on day 63 after the first vaccine or placebo injection. Sequencing was performed on peripheral blood, taken in a trial of Ad26.COV2.S vaccine versus placebo. Receptors were obtained from a person aged 18 to 59 who received the Ad26.COV2.S COVID-19 vaccine or a placebo.

The rearrangement links TRBV10-3 to TRBJ2-7, with D possibly TRBD1 on 5 matching bases. Germline CDR1 is ENHRY and CDR2 is SYGVKD. Trimming shortened V by 2 bases and J by 6 bases, and 14 bases separated the two germline ends. The CDR3 has 14 residues. The CDR3, as DNA: TGTGCCATCAGTGAGGGTGACCCTAGGGGCGAGCAGTACTTC. Translation: CAISEGDPRGEQYF.

The chain combines TRBV18 with TRBJ2-5, with D perhaps assigned TRBD1 or TRBD2 (5 bases each). This CDR3 spans 15 amino acids. Germline-derived CDR1 and CDR2 are KGHSH and LQKENI. V lost 4 bases to trimming and J lost 1 base, with 13 bases between them. CDR3 DNA: TGTGCCAGCTCACGAAGGGACCGGCCCCAAGAGACCCAGTACTTC. Its protein product is CASSRRDRPQETQYF. The full variable domain, its missing parts supplied by reference TRBV18 and TRBJ2-5, is NAGVMQNPRHLVRRRGQEARLRCSPMKGHSHVYWYRQLPEEGLKFMVYLQKENIIDESGMPKERFSAEFPKEGPSILRIQQVVRGDSAAYFCASSRRDRPQETQYFGPGTRLLVL.

The chain carries TRBV2 and TRBJ2-7, with 8 bases aligning to TRBD1. CDR3 length: 15 residues. V gave up 4 bases and J gave up 7 bases; unmatched junction bases: 12. Germline V CDR1 and CDR2: SNHLY, FYNNEI. This CDR3 is CASSAVTGVLGEQYF. The CDR3 DNA follows: TGTGCCAGCAGTGCGGTGACAGGGGTTTTGGGAGAGCAGTACTTC.

The J gene is TRBJ2-2, the V gene TRBV5-1, with D uncertain. This CDR3 comprises 15 residues. Deletions cut 0 bases from V and 1 base from J, with 7 bases between. Germline V CDR1 and CDR2: SGHRS, YFSETQ. The CDR3: CASSLGPQNTGELFF. Here the CDR3 DNA reads TGCGCCAGCAGCTTGGGCCCGCAGAACACCGGGGAGCTGTTTTTT.

This rearrangement joins TRBV7-2 to TRBJ2-3, with a possible D match to TRBD1 (5 bases). V shed 1 base and J shed 4 bases, with 9 bases lying between them. CDR3 length equals 14 residues. Germline V CDR1 and CDR2: SGHTA, FQGNSA. The CDR3 protein is CASSLDLGADTQYF. CDR3 in DNA: TGTGCCAGCAGCTTAGACCTAGGGGCAGATACGCAGTATTTT.

This chain uses TRBV29-1 with TRBJ1-2; D might be TRBD1 (5 bases). Deletions cut 2 bases from V and 5 bases from J, with 6 bases between. The germline gives CDR1 SQVTM, CDR2 ANQGSEA. The CDR3 is 11 residues long. CDR3 nucleotide sequence: TGCAGCGTTGAATCAGGGTATGGCTACACCTTC. Protein product: CSVESGYGYTF. The variable domain in full, with the rest retrieved from reference TRBV29-1 and TRBJ1-2, is SAVISQKPSRDICQRGTSLTIQCQVDSQVTMMFWYRQQPGQSLTLIATANQGSEATYESGFVIDKFPISRPNLTFSTLTVSNMSPEDSSIYLCSVESGYGYTFGSGTRLTVV.